The clone carrying this TCR beta chain has a handful of counts. The target antigen is unknown. The sample comes from a study of cytomegalovirus exposure and HLA in healthy donors. Vbeta (60) and Jbeta (13) primers were used in the PCR. Method: immunoSEQ multiplex PCR; TCRdb's copy keeps in-frame clones and lacks some. This sample has about 190,000 clones, with around 75% found just once. Those who donated were healthy bone marrow donors. Study findings and constraints: Presence/absence analyses assumed roughly uniform sequencing depth across donors. Solely CMV serostatus was available to characterize immune exposure.

Trimming at V came to 3 bases and at J to 5 bases, leaving 10 bases not matched to a gene. The CDR3 spans 15 residues. CDR1 is MNHNS, CDR2 SASEGT, per germline. The clonotype originates from a woman younger than 45 in good health and CMV-seronegative. The sequenced sample consisted of PBMCs. The chain couples TRBV6-1 to TRBJ2-7; 7 nucleotides align to TRBD2. The CDR3 DNA is TGTGCCAGCAGTGAGCCGGGACTACCTAGGGACGAGCAGTACTTC. Its translation: CASSEPGLPRDEQYF.